The present entry profiles one TCR beta chain with its context. This sample stems from a study of blood T cell repertoires in COVID-19. Original processing methods: Reference gene primer amplification in the assay estimated nucleated cell counts. TCRdb's table, derived via immunoSEQ multiplex PCR, lists solely in-frame clones and lacks some. V and J calls and clone size are as listed in that table; D and trimming were resolved from the DNA. The sample carries some 150,000 clones, around 82% recorded once. V was cut by 6 bases and J by 3 bases, with 11 bases left in between. There are 12 residues in the CDR3. The germline V gene encodes CDR1 GTSNPN and CDR2 SVGIG (reference sequence).

J is TRBJ1-1 and V is TRBV30, with D unclear. Source material: peripheral blood. The TCR originated in a woman aged 50 to 65 with acute or convalescent COVID-19. The CDR3: CACQGDYTEAFF. Here the CDR3 DNA reads TGTGCCTGCCAAGGCGACTACACTGAAGCTTTCTTT.